A selection of T cell receptor beta chains follows, all from one sample in a study of blood T cell repertoires in COVID-19. The method was immunoSEQ multiplex PCR; TCRdb's version includes in-frame clones alone and lacks a portion of them. Here the sample spans around 60,000 clones, approximately 80% being singletons. The sequenced material came from peripheral blood. These receptors were obtained from a woman of 80 years or more with acute or convalescent COVID-19. Each CDR3 is given with its conserved first and last residue. Fields, in order: V gene, D gene, J gene, clone size, CDR3 DNA, CDR3 protein. The D gene is left open where the match is weak. The size field is filled for only some rows; it gives once, few, many or a size class.

TRBV24-1,TRBD1,TRBJ1-5,-,TGTGCCACCAGTGATCCCGGACAGGGCAATCAGCCCCAGCATTTT,CATSDPGQGNQPQHF
TRBV5-4,TRBD2,TRBJ2-3,-,TGTGCCAGCAGCCCTAGACTAGCGGGGGGGCTCCCGTATTTT,CASSPRLAGGLPYF
TRBV25-1,-,TRBJ1-6,once,TGTGCCAGCAGTGAATACTGGAGGAATTCACCCCTCCACTTT,CASSEYWRNSPLHF
TRBV7-9,TRBD2,TRBJ2-7,-,TGTGCCAGCAGCCAGGGACTAGCGGGCTACGAGCAGTACTTC,CASSQGLAGYEQYF
TRBV28,-,TRBJ2-1,-,TGTGCCAGCAGTTTTTGGAGTTTACGGGATGAGCAGTTCTTC,CASSFWSLRDEQFF
TRBV19,TRBD2,TRBJ2-1,-,TGTGCCAGTAGACCGAATCTAGCGGGAGCCGCTTTCAATGAGCAGTTCTTC,CASRPNLAGAAFNEQFF
TRBV29-1,-,TRBJ2-2,-,TGCAGCGTTGTTGAGGGATCTAGGAACACCGGGGAGCTGTTTTTT,CSVVEGSRNTGELFF
TRBV28,-,TRBJ1-2,-,TGTGCCAGCAGTCGGAGTTCCAACTATGGCTACACCTTC,CASSRSSNYGYTF
TRBV27,TRBD2,TRBJ2-1,-,TGTGCCAGCAATTCGGGGGGGGTCTTTCCCGGCAATGAGCAGTTCTTC,CASNSGGVFPGNEQFF
TRBV15,-,TRBJ1-5,-,TGTGCCACCAGCAGAGTCCCGGGAGTCGAACAGCCCCAGCATTTT,CATSRVPGVEQPQHF
TRBV4-2,TRBD2,TRBJ2-3,-,TGTGCCAGCAGCCAAGAGGCAGCGGGAGGCGGCACAGATACGCAGTATTTT,CASSQEAAGGGTDTQYF
TRBV3-1/TRBV3-2,-,TRBJ1-1,-,TGTGCCAGCAGCCCCTGGGCCGAGAACACTGAAGCTTTCTTT,CASSPWAENTEAFF
TRBV11-2,-,TRBJ2-7,-,TGTGCCAGCAGCTTAAGTCCGGGGGGCGGCTACGAGCAGTACTTC,CASSLSPGGGYEQYF
TRBV10-1,-,TRBJ2-1,-,TGCGCCAGCAGTGGCCCTAAGGGGATGGGACTCGACAATGAGCAGTTCTTC,CASSGPKGMGLDNEQFF
TRBV5-1,TRBD2,TRBJ2-3,-,TGCGCCAGCAGCTTGGCTAGCGGGGGATCATATACAGATACGCAGTATTTT,CASSLASGGSYTDTQYF
TRBV30,TRBD1,TRBJ2-1,-,TGTGCCTGGACCCCCAGGGACAGGCGTGAGCAGTTCTTC,CAWTPRDRREQFF
TRBV3-1/TRBV3-2,TRBD1,TRBJ1-2,-,TGTGCCAGCGGACGGGACAGGTCTAACTATGGCTACACCTTC,CASGRDRSNYGYTF
TRBV7-2,-,TRBJ1-5,few,TGTGCCAGCAGCCCCGGACTACTGCCCCAGCATTTT,CASSPGLLPQHF
TRBV7-8,TRBD1,TRBJ1-1,-,TGTGCCAGCAGCCGAGGGACAGCGAACACTGAAGCTTTCTTT,CASSRGTANTEAFF
TRBV27,TRBD1,TRBJ2-2,-,TGTGCCAGCAGTCCCCGGACAGGGGGACCATCCGGGGAGCTGTTTTTT,CASSPRTGGPSGELFF
TRBV10-3,TRBD1,TRBJ1-2,-,TGTGCCATCAGGACAGGGCCTGGCTACACCTTC,CAIRTGPGYTF
TRBV6-5,-,TRBJ1-2,-,TGTGCCAGCACCAAGGACAGTAACTATGGCTACACCTTC,CASTKDSNYGYTF
TRBV5-1,TRBD1,TRBJ2-1,-,TGCGCCAGCAGCTCACGGACAGGGACGGGGGAGCAGTTCTTC,CASSSRTGTGEQFF
TRBV4-2,TRBD1,TRBJ1-1,-,TGTGCCAGCAGCCCAGGACAGGGGAACACTGAAGCTTTCTTT,CASSPGQGNTEAFF
TRBV6-1,-,TRBJ1-4,-,TGTGCCAGCAGGGATACTACAACTAATGAAAAACTGTTTTTT,CASRDTTTNEKLFF
TRBV30,-,TRBJ1-1,-,TGTGCCTGGAGTAGGCAGGGATTAAACACTGAAGCTTTCTTT,CAWSRQGLNTEAFF
TRBV10-2,TRBD1,TRBJ1-1,-,TGCGCCAGCAGCGCGGGACAGGGGGTCTCTGAAGCTTTCTTT,CASSAGQGVSEAFF
TRBV3-1/TRBV3-2,-,TRBJ2-5,once,TGTGCCAGCAGCCAAGAGCAAGCTAGGAGCGAGACCCAGTACTTC,CASSQEQARSETQYF
TRBV6-5,-,TRBJ2-2,-,TGTGCCAGCAGATCTCTAGCGACGGGCACCGGGGAGCTGTTTTTT,CASRSLATGTGELFF
TRBV5-5,TRBD1,TRBJ2-3,-,TGTGCCAGCAGCATGAGTCCCGGGACAGGGTACACAGATACGCAGTATTTT,CASSMSPGTGYTDTQYF
TRBV9,TRBD1,TRBJ1-2,-,TGTGCCAGCAGCGCCGCGACAGGGGGAGGGTCTGGCTACACCTTC,CASSAATGGGSGYTF
TRBV14,-,TRBJ2-3,-,TGTGCCAGCAGCCAAGATTGTTCGGATTTACCCCCGTTGAAAATAATCAGGGGCACAGATACGCAGTATTTT,CASSQDCSDLPPLKIIRGTDTQYF
TRBV28,-,TRBJ1-5,-,TGTGCCAGCCGGGCGGGTGGTCAGCCCCAGCATTTT,CASRAGGQPQHF
TRBV30,-,TRBJ2-7,-,TGTGCCTGGAGTAGGAGACGTAGCTCCTACGAGCAGTACTTC,CAWSRRRSSYEQYF